This T cell receptor beta chain appears in the sequencing data of a study of cytomegalovirus exposure and HLA in healthy donors. Across the whole study: The approximately 120 validation repertoires, a later analysis reported, used the same platform as the approximately 650 first-cohort repertoires.

Method: immunoSEQ multiplex PCR; TCRdb's copy keeps in-frame clones and lacks some. The profile shows 150,000 to 200,000 clones, around 80% of them singletons. Study results and limitations: The TCR clusters that emerged in the first cohort tended, a later analysis found, to co-occur in the approximately 130 validation repertoires.

The CDR3 has 14 amino acids. The V gene lost 2 bases and the J gene lost 6 bases, with 16 bases spanning the gap. The germline gives CDR1 SQVTM, CDR2 ANQGSEA. Notes on this clone: Its antigen is still unknown.

The sequenced sample consisted of PBMCs. The receptor comes from a woman aged 25 to 39 in good health and CMV-seronegative. The genes are TRBV29-1 and TRBJ1-1; D is unresolved. CDR3 loop: CSVERRRKVPEAFF. The CDR3 DNA sequence: TGCAGCGTTGAAAGGCGGCGAAAGGTCCCTGAAGCTTTCTTT.